The entry that follows covers one T cell receptor (beta chain) sequence. CDR1 and CDR2 (germline): SEHNR, FQNEAQ (reference sequence). The V end was cut by 5 bases, the J end by 4 bases, with 18 bases between. This CDR3 is built from 15 residues. These data come from a study of regulatory T cells. Amplification used 52 TRBV primers and 13 TRBJ primers. Sequencing used immunoSEQ multiplex PCR; TCRdb keeps in-frame clones, though not all of them. The table has about 5,900 clones, 70% to 85% seen once; the top ten hold 30% to 35%. The chain uses TRBV7-9 and TRBJ2-7; D might be TRBD2 (5 bases). The receptor comes from a child aged 5-17 years with CD3G deficiency. Source material: CD8+ T cells sorted from blood. The DNA for the CDR3 is TGTGCCAGCAGCAGCGGACCCCACGATACTTACGAGCAGTACTTC. This sequence encodes CASSSGPHDTYEQYF.